Each of the 26 T cell receptor beta chains below was sequenced from the same sample in a study of regulatory T cells in long-lasting Graves disease. Construction of TCR beta libraries relied on iRepertoire HTBI primers and on Arm-PCR targeting CDR3 regions. TCRdb reanalysed the multiplex PCR reads using MiXCR and keeps one entry per CDR3 protein. The data contain hundreds of thousands of distinct CDR3 sequences, more than 20% of them singletons. Described time point: persistent/refractory GD, antithyroid drugs over 5 years with positive TRAb. The TCR library used RNA extracted from PBMCs. This sample comprised peripheral blood mononuclear cells (PBMCs), obtained when the disease was refractory, from a patient treated with antithyroid drugs. These receptors were obtained from a female donor with Graves disease.

This clonotype has at least ten counts. This chain uses TRBV12-3 or TRBV12-4 with TRBJ1-1; TRBD1 matches 9 bases. V was clipped by 3 bases and J by 4 bases; unmatched bases: 6. The CDR3 loop spans 15 amino acids. CDR3 sequence: CASSFLGQGGTEAFF. The CDR3 region has the DNA TGTGCCAGCAGTTTCTTGGGACAGGGAGGCACTGAAGCTTTCTTT.

In its sample, this clonotype was seen many times. This chain links TRBV28 with TRBJ2-7; 10 bases are shared with TRBD1. Germline V gene lookup returns CDR1 MDHEN and CDR2 SYDVKM. Trimming at V came to 5 bases and at J to 3 bases, leaving 4 bases not matched to a gene. This CDR3 contains 14 residues. CDR3 coding DNA: TGTGCCAGCAGTCCCGACAGGGGGCACTACGAGCAGTACTTC. It yields the protein CASSPDRGHYEQYF.

This clonotype was counted ten times or more. The chain couples TRBV5-1 to TRBJ2-7; a possible D gene is TRBD2 (6 bases). CDR1 is SGHRS and CDR2 is YFSETQ in the germline V gene. The CDR3 runs 14 residues. Trimming shortened V by 6 bases and J by 6 bases, and 19 bases separated the two germline ends. CDR3 nucleotide sequence: TGCGCCAGCAAACCCGGGACGGGAGCTTTCGAGCAGTACTTC. This gives the protein CASKPGTGAFEQYF. Looking up the rest from reference TRBV5-1 and TRBJ2-7 gives the full variable domain: KAGVTQTPRYLIKTRGQQVTLSCSPISGHRSVSWYQQTPGQGLQFLFEYFSETQRNKGNFPGRFSGRQFSNSRSEMNVSTLELGDSALYLCASKPGTGAFEQYFGPGTRLTVT.

The CDR3 spells CASSPIQPSYEQYF. CDR3 DNA sequence: TGTGCCAGCTCACCAATCCAGCCGTCCTACGAGCAGTACTTC. The J gene is TRBJ2-7, the V gene TRBV18; D is ambiguous. V was shortened by 2 bases and J by 1 base, with 9 bases between the two germline ends. From germline, CDR1 is KGHSH and CDR2 LQKENI. The CDR3 has 14 residues. The whole variable domain, remainder taken from reference TRBV18 and TRBJ2-7, is NAGVMQNPRHLVRRRGQEARLRCSPMKGHSHVYWYRQLPEEGLKFMVYLQKENIIDESGMPKERFSAEFPKEGPSILRIQQVVRGDSAAYFCASSPIQPSYEQYFGPGTRLTVT.

This clonotype was counted many times. The gene calls are TRBV28 and TRBJ2-5, with TRBD2 matching over 13 bases. CDR3 size: 18 residues. V shed 4 bases, J shed 5 bases, and the junction held 13 bases outside the gene matches. Germline values: CDR1 MDHEN, CDR2 SYDVKM. In DNA form, the CDR3 reads TGTGCCAGCAGTTCTGGACTAGCGGGAGCAAATTTTTTGGAGACCCAGTACTTC. Translation: CASSSGLAGANFLETQYF.

This clonotype was seen a handful of times. The CDR3 protein is CASSTAGNNSPLHF. CDR3 in DNA: TGTGCCAGTAGTACCGCAGGGAATAATTCACCCCTCCACTTT. The rearrangement joins TRBV19 to TRBJ1-6; maybe TRBD1 (5 bases). With 4 bases removed from V and 5 bases from J, the gap between germline ends came to 9 bases. Germline V lookup: CDR1 LNHDA, CDR2 SQIVND (reference sequence). This CDR3 spans 14 amino acids.

Many counts were recorded for this clonotype. This chain links TRBV6-2 or TRBV6-3 with TRBJ2-7, with no clear D. V lost 0 bases, J lost 5 bases, and 8 bases lay in between. CDR3 length: 13 amino acids. Germline V gene data show CDR1 as MNHEY and CDR2 as SVGEGT. The DNA for the CDR3 is TGTGCCAGCAGTTACTCGGAACGCGACGAGCAGTACTTC. This gives the protein CASSYSERDEQYF.

At least ten counts were recorded for this clonotype. The CDR3 protein is CAWETGDGYTF. The CDR3 DNA reads TGTGCCTGGGAGACAGGAGATGGCTACACCTTC. The chain recombines TRBV30 with TRBJ1-2; D may be TRBD1 (6 bases). V lost 5 bases, J lost 6 bases, and 10 bases lay in between. The CDR3 is 11 amino acids. CDR1 GTSNPN and CDR2 SVGIG come from the germline V gene (reference sequence).

This clonotype was recorded a few times. A junction boundary mismatches the germline segment, possibly from a read error. The chain has TRBV7-8 and TRBJ2-5, with 9 positions matching TRBD2. The CDR3 is made up of 16 amino acids. Germline V gene lookup returns CDR1 SGHVS and CDR2 FQNEAQ. The CDR3 sequence is CAGSLTAGGYQETQYF. In nucleotides, the CDR3 is TGTGCCGGCAGCTTAACGGCGGGAGGGTACCAAGAGACCCAGTACTTC.

This clonotype was seen repeatedly, ten times or more. DNA for the CDR3: TGTGCCAGCAGTTATGGGGATCCCGGGGAGCTGTTTTTT. It codes for CASSYGDPGELFF. V usage is TRBV12-3 or TRBV12-4 and J usage is TRBJ2-2; D unresolved. V was trimmed by 4 bases and J by 6 bases, leaving 9 bases between them. The CDR3 length is 13 residues.

The rearrangement links TRBV29-1 to TRBJ2-6, with TRBD1 matching 9 bases. V lost 5 bases and J lost 2; bases outside the gene matches: 4. Germline CDR1 SQVTM, CDR2 ANQGSEA. The CDR3 is 15 amino acids. Here the CDR3 reads CSVPRTGAGANVLTF. CDR3 sequence (DNA): TGCAGCGTTCCTAGGACAGGGGCTGGGGCCAACGTCCTGACTTTC.

This clonotype has at least ten counts. The chain joins TRBV2 to TRBJ2-7; 15 positions match TRBD2. The CDR3 sequence is 14 residues long. Looked up from germline, CDR1 is SNHLY and CDR2 is FYNNEI. J lost 4 bases, V lost 6 bases, and 1 base had no gene match. CDR3 DNA sequence: TGTGCCAGCAGCGGACTAGCGGGAGGGTACGAGCAGTACTTC. Its protein is CASSGLAGGYEQYF. The complete variable domain, with remaining parts taken from reference TRBV2 and TRBJ2-7, reads EPEVTQTPSHQVTQMGQEVILRCVPISNHLYFYWYRQILGQKVEFLVSFYNNEISEKSEIFDDQFSVERPDGSNFTLKIRSTKLEDSAMYFCASSGLAGGYEQYFGPGTRLTVT.

This clonotype was seen at least ten times. The rearrangement joins TRBV6-1 to TRBJ2-5; maybe TRBD1 (6 bases). V lost 3 bases to trimming and J lost 5 bases, with 16 bases between them. CDR1 MNHNS and CDR2 SASEGT come from the germline V gene. The CDR3 covers 15 residues. CDR3 DNA: TGTGCCAGCAGTGATTTCGAGACCACAGGGGAGACCCAGTACTTC. Amino acids: CASSDFETTGETQYF.

The chain joins TRBV7-9 to TRBJ2-2; D may match TRBD1 or TRBD2 (5 bases each). The CDR3 contains 15 residues. Per the germline V gene, CDR1 is SEHNR and CDR2 is FQNEAQ (reference sequence). V was trimmed by 4 bases and J by 7 bases, leaving 16 bases between them. For the CDR3, the DNA is TGTGCCAGCAGCTCGGGGCCCCCTAACCGCGGGGAGCTGTTTTTT. Translating it yields CASSSGPPNRGELFF. The variable domain in full, completed from reference TRBV7-9 and TRBJ2-2, reads DTGVSQNPRHKITKRGQNVTFRCDPISEHNRLYWYRQTLGQGPEFLTYFQNEAQLEKSRLLSDRFSAERPKGSFSTLEIQRTEQGDSAMYLCASSSGPPNRGELFFGEGSRLTVL.

This clonotype has a handful of counts. The germline gene is not matched at one end of the junction; a read error may be the cause. The chain carries TRBV5-1 and TRBJ1-1; 9 nucleotides match TRBD1. Germline V lookup: CDR1 SGHRS, CDR2 YFSETQ. The CDR3 contains 15 residues. In nucleotides, the CDR3 is TGTGCCAGCAGCTCCCACAGGGGGCTGAACACTGAAGCTTTCTTT. The encoded protein is CASSSHRGLNTEAFF. The full variable domain, completed using reference TRBV5-1 and TRBJ1-1, is KAGVTQTPRYLIKTRGQQVTLSCSPISGHRSVSWYQQTPGQGLQFLFEYFSETQRNKGNFPGRFSGRQFSNSRSEMNVSTLELGDSALYLCASSSHRGLNTEAFFGQGTRLTVV.

The chain couples TRBV27 to TRBJ2-1, with 13 bases lining up with TRBD2. V lost 6 bases to trimming and J lost 6 bases; unmatched junction nucleotides: 2. Germline V gene lookup returns CDR1 MNHEY and CDR2 SMNVEV (reference sequence). The CDR3 extends over 14 amino acids. The CDR3 region has the DNA TGTGCCAGCAGAAGACTAGCGGGAGGCAATGAGCAGTTCTTC. The encoded protein is CASRRLAGGNEQFF.

V is TRBV27 and J is TRBJ2-7; tentative D call: TRBD1 (7 bases). The CDR3 length is 14 residues. The germline CDR1 and CDR2 sequences are MNHEY and SMNVEV (reference sequence). V lost 4 bases and J lost 1, with 11 bases in between. The CDR3 nucleotides read TGTGCCAGCAGTTATGCAGGGGGGTCCTACGAGCAGTACTTC. Its translation is CASSYAGGSYEQYF.

This clonotype was detected ten times or more. The chain recombines TRBV12-3 or TRBV12-4 with TRBJ2-7, with TRBD2 as a possible D gene (5 bases). V dropped 6 bases and J dropped 5 bases, with 11 bases sitting between them. This CDR3 is 12 amino acids long. The CDR3 DNA is TGTGCCAGCAGCCCTACGGGGAACGAGCAGTACTTC. Protein: CASSPTGNEQYF.

This chain connects TRBV27 to TRBJ1-2; tentatively, D is TRBD1 (5 bases). Germline CDR1 MNHEY, CDR2 SMNVEV (reference sequence). This CDR3 is 13 amino acids long. V was trimmed by 3 bases and J by 4 bases, leaving 9 bases between them. The CDR3 loop is CASSFGHGYGYTF. The CDR3 DNA is TGTGCCAGCAGTTTCGGACATGGCTATGGCTACACCTTC.

At least ten counts were recorded for this clonotype. The chain combines TRBV11-1 with TRBJ2-1; perhaps TRBD2 as D (6 bases). This CDR3 spans 13 amino acids. V was clipped by 8 bases and J by 7 bases, with 15 bases between them. Per germline, CDR1 SGHAT and CDR2 FQDESV (reference sequence). The CDR3 protein is CASSSGEENEQFF. Here the CDR3 DNA reads TGTGCCAGCTCGTCCGGGGAGGAGAATGAGCAGTTCTTC. The complete variable domain, with remaining parts taken from reference TRBV11-1 and TRBJ2-1, reads EAEVAQSPRYKITEKSQAVAFWCDPISGHATLYWYRQILGQGPELLVQFQDESVVDDSQLPKDRFSAERLKGVDSTLKIQPAELGDSAMYLCASSSGEENEQFFGPGTRLTVL.

The chain carries TRBV25-1 and TRBJ2-7; D perhaps matches TRBD2 (6 bases). The CDR3 runs to 14 residues. CDR1 and CDR2 (germline): MGHDK, SYGVNS. V shed 1 base and J shed 2 bases, with 9 bases lying between them. The CDR3 nucleotides read TGTGCCAGCAGTGAATTGGACTACACCTACGAGCAGTACTTC. It yields the protein CASSELDYTYEQYF.

The gene calls are TRBV3-2 and TRBJ2-4; the table's D call, TRBD2, was not checked against the DNA. TRBV3-2 is annotated as a pseudogene. This CDR3 is 16 amino acids long. DNA for the CDR3: TGTGCCAGCAGCCAAGTGTGCCTAGCGGGAGTAAACATTCAGTACTTC. This translates into CASSQVCLAGVNIQYF.

This clonotype has just a few counts. A read error may produce the germline difference seen at one junction end. J is TRBJ2-7 and V is TRBV5-1; 9 positions agree with TRBD1. The CDR3 is 15 amino acids. CDR1 is SGHRS, CDR2 YFSETQ, per germline. CDR3 DNA: TGTGCCAGCAGCTCGATCGGGACAGGGACGGACGAGCAGTACTTC. This codes for CASSSIGTGTDEQYF.

The chain joins TRBV6-6 to TRBJ1-5, with no clear D. The V end was cut by 0 bases, the J end by 3 bases, with 9 bases between. The CDR3 consists of 15 residues. Germline loops: CDR1 MNHNY, CDR2 SVGAGI (reference sequence). CDR3 DNA sequence: TGTGCCAGCAGTTACTCGCCAGGCGACAATCAGCCCCAGCATTTT. Its protein is CASSYSPGDNQPQHF.

This chain connects TRBV13 to TRBJ1-1; 7 nucleotides line up with TRBD1. J was trimmed by 2 bases and V by 6 bases; bases with no gene match: 9. The CDR3 loop spans 15 amino acids. CDR1 and CDR2 from the germline V gene are PRHDT and FYEKMQ (reference sequence). This CDR3 is CASRRTGQLNTEAFF. The CDR3 coding sequence is TGTGCCAGCAGGCGTACGGGACAGTTAAACACTGAAGCTTTCTTT.

The CDR3 DNA is TGTGCCAGCAGCCGGGTACAGGGGGCGCACGGGCAGTACTTC. Amino acid sequence: CASSRVQGAHGQYF. The chain joins TRBV7-9 to TRBJ2-7; 9 positions match TRBD1. V shed 5 bases and J 9 bases; nucleotides not matched to a gene: 11. This CDR3 has 14 residues. The germline V gene encodes CDR1 SEHNR and CDR2 FQNEAQ (reference sequence).